This TCR beta chain emerged from a study of human T cells and chemical hapten exposure. Each CDR3 protein is one row after TCRdb ran MiXCR on the 5' RACE reads. The data show some 78,000 distinct CDR3 sequences, with approximately 7.7% seen just once and about 2.1% held by the top ten. The germline gives CDR1 SGHDN, CDR2 FVKESK. The CDR3 spans 18 residues. With 0 bases removed from V and 0 bases from J, the gap between germline ends came to 17 bases. Total RNA was isolated from unfractionated whole blood. The sequence was obtained from a male donor in good health. V usage is TRBV14 and J usage is TRBJ1-1; D is unresolved. CDR3 amino acids: CASSQDYGPIMMNTEAFF. The CDR3 nucleotides are TGTGCCAGCAGCCAAGATTATGGACCGATAATGATGAACACTGAAGCTTTCTTT.